This TCR beta chain was found in a study of blood T cell repertoires in COVID-19. Study overall: Samples representing acute and convalescent COVID-19 were sourced from the United States, Italy and Spain. Sources were T cells, B-cell-depleted T cells, or PBMCs; the material itself was cDNA or gDNA.

Between the trimmed V and J ends, which lost 4 bases and 7 bases, there was a span of 20 bases. The CDR3 loop spans 16 amino acids. CDR1 is DFQATT, CDR2 SNEGSKA, per germline (reference sequence). Per the study methods: Reference gene primer amplification gave nucleated cell count estimates. Using immunoSEQ multiplex PCR, the repertoire was profiled, and TCRdb retains in-frame clones only, with some absent. V, J and clone size are those of that table, while D and trimming were read from the DNA. The data show about 280,000 clones, roughly 80% seen once. This TCR was sampled from a woman in her fifties or sixties who had recovered from COVID-19. Sequenced input: peripheral blood. The genes are TRBV20-1 and TRBJ1-6; D is possibly TRBD1 (6 bases). The CDR3 is CSATETGKVQNSPLHF. CDR3 DNA sequence: TGCAGTGCTACTGAAACAGGGAAGGTACAGAATTCACCCCTCCACTTT.